These 20 T cell receptor beta chains originate from one sample sequenced in a study of identical twins. Using its own MiXCR run on the 5' RACE reads, TCRdb lists one record per CDR3 protein. The sample contains about 570,000 distinct CDR3 sequences, around a tenth of which appear only once. The same sample was also used in a study of yellow fever vaccine responses in identical twins.

The sample taken for sequencing was PBMCs. The receptors originated from a woman between 18 and 29 years old in good health.

This clonotype has ten or more counts. The gene calls are TRBV7-2 and TRBJ2-2; possibly TRBD1 or TRBD2 for D (5 bases each). Per germline, CDR1 SGHTA and CDR2 FQGNSA. The CDR3 runs 13 residues. V lost 3 bases and J lost 7, with 9 bases in between. The CDR3, as DNA: TGTGCCAGCAGCTTTCGGGACCGCGGGGAGCTGTTTTTT. Protein: CASSFRDRGELFF.

This clonotype was seen more than once but under ten times. The chain is built from TRBV28 and TRBJ1-6; D not resolved. Germline V lookup: CDR1 MDHEN, CDR2 SYDVKM. V was trimmed by 6 bases and J by 2 bases, leaving 11 bases between them. The CDR3 has 15 amino acids. This CDR3 is CASSPGVTYNSPLHF. Here the CDR3 DNA reads TGTGCCAGCAGCCCCGGGGTAACCTATAATTCACCCCTCCACTTT.

This clonotype was counted between two and nine times. The J gene is TRBJ1-5, the V gene TRBV6-1; possible D gene TRBD1, 5 bases. Trimming took off 3 bases at V and 6 bases at J, with 15 bases between the two ends. The germline gives CDR1 MNHNS, CDR2 SASEGT. This CDR3 is built from 15 residues. CDR3 amino acids: CASSEEGIGGQPQHF. CDR3 nucleotides: TGTGCCAGCAGTGAGGAAGGGATCGGGGGTCAGCCCCAGCATTTT.

V usage is TRBV20-1 and J usage is TRBJ2-7; D may be TRBD2 (6 bases). Per the germline V gene, CDR1 is DFQATT and CDR2 is SNEGSKA (reference sequence). Trimming stripped 6 bases from V and 2 bases from J, with 14 bases between. The CDR3 sequence is 13 residues long. The CDR3 loop reads CSAGTGETYEQYF. In DNA form, the CDR3 reads TGCAGTGCCGGGACGGGGGAAACCTACGAGCAGTACTTC.

This clonotype was detected only a few times. The rearrangement uses TRBV2 and TRBJ2-7, with D uncertain. Germline values: CDR1 SNHLY, CDR2 FYNNEI. CDR3 length: 13 residues. The germline V and J ends were trimmed by 3 bases and 3 bases, with 9 bases remaining between them. The CDR3 DNA is TGTGCCAGCAGTGACGGACCTTACTACGAGCAGTACTTC. Residues: CASSDGPYYEQYF.

This clonotype was counted many times. The CDR3 reads CASGYGNFGGRDSPLHF. CDR3 DNA sequence: TGCGCCAGCGGCTACGGGAACTTTGGGGGGAGAGATTCACCCCTCCACTTT. The rearrangement joins TRBV5-1 to TRBJ1-6, with D maybe TRBD1 (5 bases). CDR1 and CDR2 (germline): SGHRS, YFSETQ. This CDR3 has 17 residues. The ends were cut back, 7 bases at V and 8 bases at J, with 25 bases in the middle. The whole variable domain, remainder taken from reference TRBV5-1 and TRBJ1-6, is KAGVTQTPRYLIKTRGQQVTLSCSPISGHRSVSWYQQTPGQGLQFLFEYFSETQRNKGNFPGRFSGRQFSNSRSEMNVSTLELGDSALYLCASGYGNFGGRDSPLHFGNGTRLTVT.

The V gene is TRBV12-3 or TRBV12-4, the J gene TRBJ1-2; D is uncertain. With 3 bases removed from V and 1 base from J, the gap between germline ends came to 6 bases. CDR3 length: 13 amino acids. The CDR3, as DNA: TGTGCCAGCAGTTTGGCTGATAACTATGGCTACACCTTC. Translation gives CASSLADNYGYTF.

This clonotype occurred a few times. This rearrangement joins TRBV12-3 or TRBV12-4 to TRBJ2-7; D perhaps matches TRBD2 (5 bases). V lost 3 bases, J lost 6 bases, and 21 bases lay in between. This CDR3 spans 16 amino acids. DNA of the CDR3: TGTGCCAGCAGTTTGGCCGTCAGGCGGGTGGCGTTCGAGCAGTACTTC. As protein: CASSLAVRRVAFEQYF.

The chain links TRBV7-6 to TRBJ2-7, with D perhaps assigned TRBD1 or TRBD2 (7 bases each). Looked up from germline, CDR1 is SGHVS and CDR2 is FNYEAQ. CDR3 length: 13 amino acids. Deletions cut 5 bases from V and 7 bases from J, with 15 bases between. DNA of the CDR3: TGTGCCAGCAGCCGAGACAGGGAGGGGGAGCAGTACTTC. It encodes CASSRDREGEQYF.

This clonotype showed up just a few times. The chain combines TRBV29-1 with TRBJ2-3; perhaps TRBD2 as D (6 bases). The CDR3 is 16 amino acids. Per germline, CDR1 SQVTM and CDR2 ANQGSEA. Trimming pared 7 bases from V and 6 bases from J, leaving 26 bases between. CDR3 amino acids: CSGAGFWRDQADTQYF. The CDR3 DNA is TGCAGCGGGGCGGGCTTTTGGAGGGACCAAGCCGATACGCAGTATTTT.

V gene TRBV9 combines with J gene TRBJ2-3; the D gene is possibly TRBD2 (5 bases). The length of the CDR3 is 16 residues. The germline gives CDR1 SGDLS, CDR2 YYNGEE. V was cut by 3 bases and J by 2 bases, with 16 bases left in between. This CDR3 reads CASSATSGAPTDTQYF. The CDR3 nucleotides are TGTGCCAGCAGCGCTACTAGTGGCGCCCCCACAGATACGCAGTATTTT.

The rearrangement joins TRBV20-1 to TRBJ2-1, with 8 bases aligning to TRBD1. V trimming: 2 bases; J trimming: 7 bases; junction bases outside the gene matches: 4. Germline values: CDR1 DFQATT, CDR2 SNEGSKA (reference sequence). The CDR3 runs 13 residues. The CDR3 protein is CSARKTGVNEQFF. The DNA for the CDR3 is TGCAGTGCTAGAAAGACAGGGGTTAATGAGCAGTTCTTC.

This clonotype appeared a few times. The chain recombines TRBV20-1 with TRBJ2-3; the D gene is possibly TRBD2 (5 bases). V was shortened by 3 bases and J by 7 bases, with 14 bases between the two germline ends. Germline loops: CDR1 DFQATT, CDR2 SNEGSKA (reference sequence). The CDR3 sequence is 13 residues long. The chain's CDR3 is CSARSSPPNTQYF. The CDR3 DNA follows: TGCAGTGCTAGGTCTAGCCCCCCCAATACGCAGTATTTT.

V usage is TRBV5-5 and J usage is TRBJ2-7; a weak D match, TRBD1 (6 bases). Germline loops: CDR1 SGHKS, CDR2 YYEKEE (reference sequence). The ends were cut back, 0 bases at V and 4 bases at J, with 17 bases in the middle. The CDR3 covers 16 residues. The CDR3 sequence is CASSLARQAIGYEQYF. The CDR3 DNA reads as TGTGCCAGCAGCTTGGCTAGACAGGCTATCGGGTACGAGCAGTACTTC.

Ten or more counts support this clonotype. The V gene is TRBV4-3, the J gene TRBJ2-7; possibly TRBD1 or TRBD2 for D (5 bases each). This CDR3 region has 13 residues. With 1 base removed from V and 5 bases from J, the gap between germline ends came to 9 bases. CDR1 is LGHNA, CDR2 YSLEER, per germline. The CDR3: CASSQGGPDEQYF. DNA of the CDR3: TGCGCCAGCAGCCAAGGGGGACCCGACGAGCAGTACTTC.

The chain is built from TRBV5-1 and TRBJ2-2; D possibly corresponds to TRBD1 (6 bases). Trimming shortened V by 6 bases and J by 6 bases, and 12 bases separated the two germline ends. The CDR3 extends over 13 amino acids. Germline V gene lookup returns CDR1 SGHRS and CDR2 YFSETQ. Written as DNA, the CDR3 is TGCGCCAGCACCGAGCAGGGGCCCGGGGAGCTGTTTTTT. This encodes CASTEQGPGELFF.

The J gene is TRBJ2-1, the V gene TRBV12-5; D is perhaps TRBD2 (5 bases). The CDR3 loop spans 15 amino acids. Germline V gene lookup returns CDR1 LGHNT and CDR2 FRNRAP. V gave up 1 base and J gave up 6 bases, with 13 bases separating them. The CDR3 is CASGLGRLDSNEQFF. CDR3 DNA sequence: TGTGCTAGTGGTTTGGGGAGGTTAGATAGCAATGAGCAGTTCTTC.

The chain couples TRBV11-3 to TRBJ2-2, with 12 bases fitting TRBD2. Germline V gene data show CDR1 as SGHNT and CDR2 as YENEEA. J lost 3 bases, V lost 5 bases, and 4 bases had no gene match. The CDR3 has 16 amino acids. CDR3 coding DNA: TGTGCCAGCAGCCCCGGACTAGCGGGACACACCGGGGAGCTGTTTTTT. Its protein product is CASSPGLAGHTGELFF.

This clonotype was seen only a few times. The V gene is TRBV9, the J gene TRBJ2-2, with TRBD1 as a possible D gene (6 bases). CDR1 is SGDLS, CDR2 YYNGEE, per germline. The CDR3 consists of 16 residues. The V end was cut by 4 bases, the J end by 3 bases, with 16 bases between. In DNA form, the CDR3 reads TGTGCCAGCAGCCCACGACAGGCTACGCACACCGGGGAGCTGTTTTTT. This codes for CASSPRQATHTGELFF.

The V gene is TRBV20-1, the J gene TRBJ1-5; D might be TRBD1 (6 bases). Germline lookup yields CDR1 DFQATT and CDR2 SNEGSKA (reference sequence). This CDR3 has 14 amino acids. The V end was cut by 0 bases, the J end by 7 bases, with 13 bases between. This chain's CDR3 is CSARDLQGLQPQHF. For the CDR3, the DNA is TGCAGTGCTAGAGATCTTCAGGGGCTCCAGCCCCAGCATTTT.